This T cell receptor (beta chain) was sequenced in a study of blood T cell repertoires in COVID-19. This CDR3 spans 14 amino acids. Looked up from germline, CDR1 is LNHDA and CDR2 is SQIVND (reference sequence). V was trimmed by 3 bases and J by 7 bases, leaving 10 bases between them. Sequencing was performed with immunoSEQ multiplex PCR; in TCRdb, only in-frame clones are kept and a portion is missing. Here the sample spans approximately 50,000 clones, around 90% being singletons. The sample was peripheral blood. This receptor was identified in a man between 45 and 60 years old with active COVID-19. V is TRBV19 and J is TRBJ1-6; D unclear. The CDR3 nucleotides are TGTGCCAGTAGTATTGCCACAGTCAATTCACCCCTCCACTTT. Protein product: CASSIATVNSPLHF.